This T cell receptor beta chain was sequenced in a study of blood T cell repertoires in COVID-19. Across the study: Sample material is recorded as cDNA or gDNA derived from T cells, B-cell-depleted T cells, or PBMCs.

Using immunoSEQ multiplex PCR, the repertoire was profiled, and TCRdb retains in-frame clones only, with some absent. The table has 190,000 or so clones, approximately 86% seen once. J was trimmed by 5 bases and V by 2 bases; bases with no gene match: 3. CDR1 GTSNPN and CDR2 SVGIG come from the germline V gene (reference sequence). The CDR3 runs to 12 residues. Self-reported history from a screening survey and questionnaire set each donor's cohort. The chain links TRBV30 to TRBJ2-7; 7 bases fit TRBD2. The sequence was obtained from a woman aged 25 to 39 who had been exposed to COVID-19. The specimen was PBMCs or T cells enriched from blood (not recorded which). CDR3 in DNA: TGTGCCTGGAGTATCCGGGGGGACGAGCAGTACTTC. It codes for CAWSIRGDEQYF.